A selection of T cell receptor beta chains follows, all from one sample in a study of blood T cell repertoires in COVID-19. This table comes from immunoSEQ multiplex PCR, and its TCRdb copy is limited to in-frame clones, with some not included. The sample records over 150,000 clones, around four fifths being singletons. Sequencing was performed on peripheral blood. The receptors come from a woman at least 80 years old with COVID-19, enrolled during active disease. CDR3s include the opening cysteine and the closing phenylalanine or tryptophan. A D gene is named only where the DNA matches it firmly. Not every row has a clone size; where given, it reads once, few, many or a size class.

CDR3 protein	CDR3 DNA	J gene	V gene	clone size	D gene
CASSIGGIGSYTF	TGTGCCAGTAGTATTGGGGGGATTGGAAGCTACACCTTC	TRBJ1-2	TRBV19	-	-
CASSSSGTRQETQYF	TGCGCCAGCAGCTCATCCGGGACTAGGCAAGAGACCCAGTACTTC	TRBJ2-5	TRBV5-1	once	TRBD2
CASSVDPGFSGNTIYF	TGTGCCAGCAGCGTAGATCCGGGATTCTCTGGAAACACCATATATTTT	TRBJ1-3	TRBV9	-	-
CATSPGGSRGCTF	TGTGCCACCAGCCCAGGGGGCTCTAGGGGCTGCACCTTC	TRBJ1-2	TRBV15	-	TRBD1
CASSVGGGSHSGELFF	TGTGCCAGCAGCGTAGGCGGCGGGAGTCATAGCGGGGAGCTGTTTTTT	TRBJ2-2	TRBV9	-	TRBD2
CASSAGGLGTDTQYF	TGCGCCAGCAGCGCGGGGGGCCTCGGCACAGATACGCAGTATTTT	TRBJ2-3	TRBV10-1	-	TRBD2
CASSHRDRNYGYTF	TGTGCCAGCAGCCACCGGGACAGGAACTATGGCTACACCTTC	TRBJ1-2	TRBV7-8	-	TRBD1
CASLSLSSVQGGSPLHF	TGTGCCAGTCTAAGCCTGTCATCTGTACAGGGGGGTTCACCCCTCCACTTT	TRBJ1-6	TRBV19	-	TRBD1
CASTRTEGEETQYF	TGCGCCAGCACCAGGACCGAAGGGGAAGAGACCCAGTACTTC	TRBJ2-5	TRBV5-1	-	-
CASSVLAGGSYNEQFF	TGTGCCAGCAGCGTTTTAGCGGGAGGTTCCTACAATGAGCAGTTCTTC	TRBJ2-1	TRBV9	-	TRBD2
CASSSSLLGGDSYNSPLHF	TGCGCCAGCAGTTCTTCCCTCCTCGGGGGGGACTCCTATAATTCACCCCTCCACTTT	TRBJ1-6	TRBV5-1	-	-
CAADRGFDSGNTIYF	TGTGCCGCCGACAGGGGGTTTGACTCTGGAAACACCATATATTTT	TRBJ1-3	TRBV6-5	once	TRBD1
CASMDGLAGQETQYF	TGTGCCAGTATGGACGGACTAGCGGGACAAGAGACCCAGTACTTC	TRBJ2-5	TRBV19	-	TRBD2
CASSESLARGYTF	TGTGCCAGCAGTGAATCTCTTGCGAGAGGCTACACCTTC	TRBJ1-2	TRBV6-1	once	-
CASSLYRTGGYEEQFF	TGTGCCAGCAGCTTATATAGGACAGGGGGCTATGAAGAGCAGTTCTTC	TRBJ2-1	TRBV7-8	-	TRBD1
CASSLQEGREKLFF	TGTGCCAGCAGTTTACAGGAGGGACGCGAAAAACTGTTTTTT	TRBJ1-4	TRBV27	-	-
CASSMTGLAEAFF	TGCGCCAGCAGCATGACAGGGTTGGCTGAAGCTTTCTTT	TRBJ1-1	TRBV5-1	-	TRBD1
CASSLEYSELFF	TGCGCCAGCAGCTTGGAATATTCGGAGCTGTTTTTT	TRBJ2-2	TRBV5-1	-	-
CASSEQGKNEKLFF	TGCGCCAGCAGCGAACAGGGGAAAAATGAAAAACTGTTTTTT	TRBJ1-4	TRBV5-1	-	TRBD1
CASRRSLAAETQYF	TGTGCCAGCAGGCGTAGTCTAGCCGCGGAGACCCAGTACTTC	TRBJ2-5	TRBV6-5	-	-
CSAATGTDYGYTF	TGCAGCGCTGCTACCGGGACAGACTATGGCTACACCTTC	TRBJ1-2	TRBV29-1	-	TRBD1
CASSRDRGMNTEAFF	TGTGCCAGCAGCCGGGACAGGGGGATGAACACTGAAGCTTTCTTT	TRBJ1-1	TRBV6-5	once	TRBD1
CASSLEGPAGANVLTF	TGTGCCAGCAGTTTAGAGGGTCCGGCTGGGGCCAACGTCCTGACTTTC	TRBJ2-6	TRBV28	-	-
CATSRVSGQAVSYGYTF	TGTGCCACCAGCAGAGTATCGGGACAGGCCGTCAGCTATGGCTACACCTTC	TRBJ1-2	TRBV15	-	TRBD1
CAIQGSYGYTF	TGTGCCATCCAGGGCAGCTATGGCTACACCTTC	TRBJ1-2	TRBV28	-	-
CASSLNGLHEQYF	TGCGCCAGCAGCCTAAACGGACTCCACGAGCAGTACTTC	TRBJ2-7	TRBV5-1	-	-
CASSHEFRQNTEAFF	TGTGCCAGCAGCCACGAATTTAGACAGAACACTGAAGCTTTCTTT	TRBJ1-1	TRBV4-2	-	-
CASKTIGGENSPLHF	TGTGCCAGCAAAACCATCGGGGGAGAGAATTCACCCCTCCACTTT	TRBJ1-6	TRBV7-6	-	-
CASSFGLGTGGDYGYTF	TGCGCCAGCAGCTTTGGGTTGGGGACAGGGGGCGACTATGGCTACACCTTC	TRBJ1-2	TRBV5-1	-	TRBD1
CASSEFTNYGYTF	TGTGCCAGCAGTGAATTTACTAACTATGGCTACACCTTC	TRBJ1-2	TRBV6-1	-	-
CASSLVGLAGGADTQYF	TGCGCCAGCAGCTTGGTAGGACTAGCGGGGGGCGCAGATACGCAGTATTTT	TRBJ2-3	TRBV5-1	-	TRBD2
CASSQVLTGVGGYTF	TGTGCCAGCAGCCAAGTCCTAACAGGGGTGGGTGGCTACACCTTC	TRBJ1-2	TRBV3-1/TRBV3-2	-	TRBD1
CSGARGHGYTF	TGCAGTGGAGCGCGGGGTCATGGCTACACCTTC	TRBJ1-2	TRBV20-1	-	-
CASSPYNEQFF	TGTGCCAGCAGTCCTTACAATGAGCAGTTCTTC	TRBJ2-1	TRBV28	-	-
CASSDAGGYGYTF	TGTGCCAGCAGTGATGCAGGGGGCTATGGCTACACCTTC	TRBJ1-2	TRBV6-1	few	TRBD1
CASSPMTANTGELFF	TGCGCCAGCAGCCCTATGACAGCGAACACCGGGGAGCTGTTTTTT	TRBJ2-2	TRBV4-1	-	-
CASSGRGTSQSSYNEQFF	TGTGCCAGCAGCGGGCGGGGGACCAGCCAAAGCTCCTACAATGAGCAGTTCTTC	TRBJ2-1	TRBV9	-	TRBD2
CASSPDRGSNSPLHF	TGTGCCAGCAGCCCCGACAGGGGGTCGAATTCACCCCTCCACTTT	TRBJ1-6	TRBV7-6	-	TRBD1
CASSQSRGLYGYTF	TGCGCCAGCAGCCAATCAAGGGGCCTCTATGGCTACACCTTC	TRBJ1-2	TRBV4-1	-	-
CASSSSDREKLFF	TGTGCCAGCAGCTCCTCGGACAGGGAAAAACTGTTTTTT	TRBJ1-4	TRBV11-2	-	TRBD1
CASSQRDFYGYTF	TGTGCCAGCAGCCAAAGAGATTTCTATGGCTACACCTTC	TRBJ1-2	TRBV5-6	-	-
CASSLRGTKAEAFF	TGTGCCAGCAGCCTCCGGGGAACCAAAGCTGAAGCTTTCTTT	TRBJ1-1	TRBV3-1/TRBV3-2	-	-
CASSTGQGNQPQHF	TGTGCCAGCAGTACGGGACAGGGCAATCAGCCCCAGCATTTT	TRBJ1-5	TRBV7-2	-	TRBD1
CASSPRTAYGYTF	TGCGCCAGCAGCCCAAGGACAGCTTATGGCTACACCTTC	TRBJ1-2	TRBV10-1	few	-
CASSSGTGNTEAFF	TGCGCCAGCAGCTCTGGGACAGGGAACACTGAAGCTTTCTTT	TRBJ1-1	TRBV5-1	-	TRBD1
CASSLGLAGETRFF	TGTGCCAGCAGCTTGGGACTAGCGGGGGAAACTCGCTTCTTC	TRBJ2-1	TRBV11-2	-	TRBD2
CASRRTELAKNIQYF	TGTGCCAGCAGAAGGACAGAGCTAGCCAAAAACATTCAGTACTTC	TRBJ2-4	TRBV2	once	-